This entry lists 8 T cell receptor beta chains sequenced from one sample in a study of cytomegalovirus exposure and HLA in healthy donors. PCR amplification relied on 60 Vbeta primers (plus 13 Jbeta primers). Profiling relied on immunoSEQ multiplex PCR, and the TCRdb table lists in-frame clones only, not all of them. Recorded for this sample: around 140,000 clones. The specimen sequenced was PBMCs. Receptors were obtained from a woman between 35 and 50 years old in good health and CMV-seropositive.

The chain recombines TRBV5-4 with TRBJ2-1; TRBD2 agrees at 9 bases. The trim removed 2 bases at V and 5 bases at J, leaving 11 bases unmatched. Germline CDR1 reads SGHNT; CDR2 reads YYREEE (reference sequence). The CDR3 extends over 17 amino acids. The DNA for the CDR3 is TGTGCCAGCAGCTTATATATTGCGGGAGGGATTAACAATGAGCAGTTCTTC. It is translated as CASSLYIAGGINNEQFF.

The chain is built from TRBV5-4 and TRBJ2-3; the match to TRBD2 covers 11 bases. With 4 bases clipped from V and 2 bases from J, the junction kept 6 bases outside the gene matches. The CDR3 consists of 16 residues. Germline lookup yields CDR1 SGHNT and CDR2 YYREEE (reference sequence). CDR3 in amino acids: CASSKEGLAVTDTQYF. In DNA form, the CDR3 reads TGTGCCAGCAGCAAAGAGGGACTAGCGGTCACAGATACGCAGTATTTT.

The chain couples TRBV19 to TRBJ2-2; possibly TRBD2 for D (6 bases). The CDR3 length is 14 residues. Germline loops: CDR1 LNHDA, CDR2 SQIVND (reference sequence). V was pared by 3 bases and J by 6 bases, with 11 bases between. In nucleotides, the CDR3 is TGTGCCAGTAGTATCGGGCGGGACGCCGGGGAGCTGTTTTTT. Amino acids: CASSIGRDAGELFF.

The rearrangement links TRBV5-6 to TRBJ2-2; weak D call: TRBD1 (5 bases). Germline V gene sequence: CDR1 SGHDT, CDR2 YYEEEE. Trimming stripped 3 bases from V and 7 bases from J, with 16 bases between. CDR3 length: 15 residues. CDR3 protein: CASSSRGDIGGELFF. CDR3 nucleotide sequence: TGTGCCAGCAGCTCTAGGGGTGACATCGGCGGGGAGCTGTTTTTT. Drawing the rest from reference TRBV5-6 and TRBJ2-2, the complete variable domain is DAGVTQSPTHLIKTRGQQVTLRCSPKSGHDTVSWYQQALGQGPQFIFQYYEEEERQRGNFPDRFSGHQFPNYSSELNVNALLLGDSALYLCASSSRGDIGGELFFGEGSRLTVL.

The chain recombines TRBV29-1 with TRBJ2-7, with 8 bases fitting TRBD1. CDR1 and CDR2 (germline): SQVTM, ANQGSEA. There are 13 residues in the CDR3. The V gene end was trimmed by 5 bases and the J gene end by 4 bases; junction bases not matched to a gene: 7. This CDR3 reads CSVQNRGWYEQYF. The CDR3 DNA follows: TGCAGCGTTCAGAACAGGGGGTGGTACGAGCAGTACTTC.

The CDR3 loop reads CASSGAGVYSEQYF. The CDR3 DNA reads as TGTGCCAGCAGTGGAGCAGGGGTGTACTCCGAGCAGTACTTC. The V call is TRBV6-1, the J call TRBJ2-7; TRBD1 is a possible D gene (6 bases). Germline-derived CDR1 and CDR2 are MNHNS and SASEGT. The CDR3 loop spans 14 amino acids. V shed 4 bases and J shed 6 bases, with 16 bases lying between them.

The V gene is TRBV15, the J gene TRBJ2-3, with D possibly matching TRBD2 (6 bases). The CDR3 has 16 amino acids. The germline CDR1 and CDR2 sequences are LNHNV and YYDKDF (reference sequence). The germline V and J ends were trimmed by 0 bases and 3 bases, with 13 bases remaining between them. The CDR3 spells CATSRDWGEVTDTQYF. The CDR3 DNA reads TGTGCCACCAGCAGAGATTGGGGGGAGGTGACAGATACGCAGTATTTT.

Worth noting for this clone: Other nucleotide sequences in the sample specify the same CDR3. The CDR3 protein is CAWSVQGTGELFF. The DNA of the CDR3 is TGTGCCTGGAGTGTTCAGGGAACCGGGGAGCTGTTTTTT. The chain uses TRBV30 and TRBJ2-2, with D possibly matching TRBD1 (5 bases). This CDR3 region has 13 residues. Per the germline V gene, CDR1 is GTSNPN and CDR2 is SVGIG (reference sequence). The V gene lost 0 bases and the J gene lost 5 bases, with 7 bases spanning the gap.